Each of the 6 T cell receptor beta chains below was sequenced from the same sample in a study of identical twins. TCRdb reprocessed the 5' RACE reads with MiXCR, giving one entry per CDR3 protein. The table lists 1.5 million to 2 million distinct CDR3 sequences, under 35% of them singletons. Sequenced material: cord blood. All receptors derive from a newborn girl in good health.

The table lists this clonotype with a few counts. The chain joins TRBV11-2 to TRBJ2-3; possible D gene TRBD2, 5 bases. The CDR3 has 11 residues. CDR1 and CDR2 from the germline V gene are SGHAT and FQNNGV. Trimming shortened V by 8 bases and J by 7 bases, and 10 bases separated the two germline ends. CDR3 in amino acids: CASAGPNTQYF. The CDR3 DNA sequence: TGTGCCAGCGCGGGCCCAAATACGCAGTATTTT.

This clonotype was counted at least ten times. The V call is TRBV24-1, the J call TRBJ2-1; unclear D gene. This CDR3 has 12 residues. V lost 1 base, J lost 6 bases, and 3 bases lay in between. Germline V gives CDR1 KGHDR, CDR2 SFDVKD. The CDR3 sequence is CATSDLGNEQFF. The CDR3 DNA sequence: TGTGCCACCAGTGATTTAGGCAATGAGCAGTTCTTC.

The CDR3 protein is CSVAARQLAGVEQYF. CDR3 DNA sequence: TGCAGCGTTGCCGCCCGGCAGCTCGCGGGGGTTGAGCAGTACTTC. The chain couples TRBV29-1 to TRBJ2-7, with 7 bases aligning to TRBD2. Germline CDR1 and CDR2: SQVTM and ANQGSEA. J was trimmed by 7 bases and V by 4 bases; bases with no gene match: 16. The CDR3 sequence is 15 residues long.

The chain employs TRBV9 and TRBJ2-7; D gene ambiguous. Trimming cost V 1 base and J 6 bases, with 8 bases left between them. The CDR3 has 12 residues. Germline V gene sequence: CDR1 SGDLS, CDR2 YYNGEE. The CDR3 loop is CASSVSAGEQYF. For the CDR3, the DNA is TGTGCCAGCAGCGTATCTGCCGGCGAGCAGTACTTC.

A few counts support this clonotype. The V and J genes are TRBV20-1 and TRBJ2-7; a possible D gene is TRBD2 (6 bases). CDR3 length: 10 amino acids. Germline V gene data show CDR1 as DFQATT and CDR2 as SNEGSKA (reference sequence). The CDR3 nucleotides read TGCAGCTCACCATCGCGGGGCCAGTACTTC. Protein: CSSPSRGQYF.

The V and J genes are TRBV4-2 and TRBJ1-2; maybe TRBD1 (6 bases). This CDR3 has 16 residues. Germline CDR1 reads LGHNA; CDR2 reads YNFKEQ. V was clipped by 0 bases and J by 8 bases, with 19 bases between them. CDR3 amino acids: CASSQEVGRGLGGYTF. The CDR3 bases are TGTGCCAGCAGCCAAGAGGTCGGCAGGGGCTTAGGGGGCTACACCTTC.